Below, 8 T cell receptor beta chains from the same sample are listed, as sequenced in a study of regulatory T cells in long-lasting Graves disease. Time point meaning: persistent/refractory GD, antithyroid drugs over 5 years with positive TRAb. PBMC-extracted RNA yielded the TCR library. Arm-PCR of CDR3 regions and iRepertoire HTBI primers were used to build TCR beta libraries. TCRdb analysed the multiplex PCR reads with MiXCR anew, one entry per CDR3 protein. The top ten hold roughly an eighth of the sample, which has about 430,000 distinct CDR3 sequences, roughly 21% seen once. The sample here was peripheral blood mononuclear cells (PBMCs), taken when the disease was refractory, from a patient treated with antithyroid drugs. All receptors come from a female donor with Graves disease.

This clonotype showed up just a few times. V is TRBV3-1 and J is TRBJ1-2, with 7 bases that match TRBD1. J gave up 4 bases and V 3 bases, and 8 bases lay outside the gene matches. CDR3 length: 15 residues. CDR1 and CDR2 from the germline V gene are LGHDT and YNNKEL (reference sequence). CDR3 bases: TGTGCCAGCAGCCAGGGTCACAGGGGTGGCTATGGCTACACCTTC. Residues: CASSQGHRGGYGYTF.

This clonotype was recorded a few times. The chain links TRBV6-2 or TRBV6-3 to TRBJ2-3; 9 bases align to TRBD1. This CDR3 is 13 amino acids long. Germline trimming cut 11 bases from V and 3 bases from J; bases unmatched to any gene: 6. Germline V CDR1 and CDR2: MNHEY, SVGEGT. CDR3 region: CASGTGYTDTQYF. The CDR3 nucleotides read TGTGCCTCCGGGACAGGGTATACAGATACGCAGTATTTT.

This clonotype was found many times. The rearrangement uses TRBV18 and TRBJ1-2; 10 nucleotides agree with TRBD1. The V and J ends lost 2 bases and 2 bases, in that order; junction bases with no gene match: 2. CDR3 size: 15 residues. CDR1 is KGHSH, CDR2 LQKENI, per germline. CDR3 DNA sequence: TGTGCCAGCTCACCAAGGGACAGGGGCAACTATGGCTACACCTTC. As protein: CASSPRDRGNYGYTF.

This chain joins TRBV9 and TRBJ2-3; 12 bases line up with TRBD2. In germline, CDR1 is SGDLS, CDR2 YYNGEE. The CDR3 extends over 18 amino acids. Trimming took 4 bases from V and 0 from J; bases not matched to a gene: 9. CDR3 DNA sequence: TGTGCCAGCAGCCCCGGGACTAGCGGGCTGGGTAGCACAGATACGCAGTATTTT. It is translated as CASSPGTSGLGSTDTQYF.

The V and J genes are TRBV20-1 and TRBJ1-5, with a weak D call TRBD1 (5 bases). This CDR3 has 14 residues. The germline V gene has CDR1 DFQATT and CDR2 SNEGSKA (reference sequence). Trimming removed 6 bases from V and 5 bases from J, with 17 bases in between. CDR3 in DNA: TGCAGTGCCCCACAGGAAGGGCAGTATCAGCCCCAGCATTTT. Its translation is CSAPQEGQYQPQHF.

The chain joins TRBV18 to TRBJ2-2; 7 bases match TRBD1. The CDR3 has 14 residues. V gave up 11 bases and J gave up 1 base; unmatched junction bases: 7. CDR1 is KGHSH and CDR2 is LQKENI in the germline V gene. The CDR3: CAQGRTGNTGELFF. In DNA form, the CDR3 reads TGTGCCCAGGGCAGGACAGGGAACACCGGGGAGCTGTTTTTT. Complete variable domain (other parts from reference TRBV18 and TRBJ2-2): NAGVMQNPRHLVRRRGQEARLRCSPMKGHSHVYWYRQLPEEGLKFMVYLQKENIIDESGMPKERFSAEFPKEGPSILRIQQVVRGDSAAYFCAQGRTGNTGELFFGEGSRLTVL.

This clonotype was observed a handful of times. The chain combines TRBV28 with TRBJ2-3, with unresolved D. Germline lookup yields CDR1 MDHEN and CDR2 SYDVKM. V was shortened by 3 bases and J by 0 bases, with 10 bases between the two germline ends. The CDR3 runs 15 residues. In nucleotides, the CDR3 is TGTGCCAGCAGTTTCCAACCCGATAGCACAGATACGCAGTATTTT. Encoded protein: CASSFQPDSTDTQYF.

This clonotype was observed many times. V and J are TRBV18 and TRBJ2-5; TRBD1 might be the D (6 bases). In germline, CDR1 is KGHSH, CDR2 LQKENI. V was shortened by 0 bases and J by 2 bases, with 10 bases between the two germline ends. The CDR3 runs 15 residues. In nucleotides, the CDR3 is TGTGCCAGCTCACCACCGAACAGGGTTCAAGAGACCCAGTACTTC. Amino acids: CASSPPNRVQETQYF.